Following are 12 T cell receptor beta chains from one sample sequenced in a study of cytomegalovirus exposure and HLA in healthy donors. Both 60 Vbeta primers and 13 Jbeta primers went into the PCR. Some clones are missing from TCRdb's copy, which holds only in-frame ones; the method was immunoSEQ multiplex PCR. This sample carries approximately 120,000 clones, roughly 80% of them seen once, and the ten largest clones take about 3.9%. What was sequenced was PBMCs. Receptors were obtained from a young man in good health and CMV-seropositive.

This CDR3 reads CASSEVGGVVYNEQFF. The CDR3 coding sequence is TGTGCCAGCAGTGAAGTCGGGGGGGTAGTGTACAATGAGCAGTTCTTC. The V call is TRBV2, the J call TRBJ2-1; 8 nucleotides match TRBD2. With V trimmed by 1 base and J by 4 bases, 6 bases remained unmatched. The CDR3 consists of 16 residues. Germline V gene lookup returns CDR1 SNHLY and CDR2 FYNNEI.

The V call is TRBV19, the J call TRBJ1-5; D may be TRBD1 (5 bases). Germline V CDR1 and CDR2: LNHDA, SQIVND (reference sequence). This CDR3 spans 15 amino acids. The ends were cut back, 3 bases at V and 0 bases at J, with 9 bases in the middle. Written as DNA, the CDR3 is TGTGCCAGTAGTATGACAGTTAATAGCAATCAGCCCCAGCATTTT. This gives the protein CASSMTVNSNQPQHF.

V usage is TRBV19 and J usage is TRBJ2-6; TRBD1 is a possible D gene (8 bases). The CDR3 totals 21 residues. The V end was cut by 0 bases, the J end by 0 bases, with 21 bases between. From germline, CDR1 is LNHDA and CDR2 SQIVND (reference sequence). The CDR3 region has the DNA TGTGCCAGTAGTATAGACGGACAGGGAGGGAGAATTAGCTCTGGGGCCAACGTCCTGACTTTC. Translating it yields CASSIDGQGGRISSGANVLTF.

V gene TRBV18 combines with J gene TRBJ2-1; 10 bases line up with TRBD2. This CDR3 spans 18 amino acids. The V segment lost 1 base and the J segment 2 bases; nucleotides outside the gene matches: 8. Germline CDR1 KGHSH, CDR2 LQKENI. CDR3 sequence: CASSPLAGGPGPYNEQFF. CDR3 in DNA: TGTGCCAGCTCACCACTAGCGGGGGGCCCTGGGCCCTACAATGAGCAGTTCTTC.

The chain combines TRBV7-9 with TRBJ2-2, with D possibly being TRBD1 (6 bases). Germline values: CDR1 SEHNR, CDR2 FQNEAQ (reference sequence). The germline V and J ends were trimmed by 4 bases and 6 bases, with 9 bases remaining between them. The CDR3 contains 13 residues. The CDR3 here is CASSSNRAGELFF. In nucleotides, the CDR3 is TGTGCCAGCAGCTCGAACAGGGCCGGGGAGCTGTTTTTT.

The gene calls are TRBV27 and TRBJ1-2; a possible D gene is TRBD1 (6 bases). Germline V gene lookup returns CDR1 MNHEY and CDR2 SMNVEV (reference sequence). V was trimmed by 5 bases and J by 5 bases, leaving 15 bases between them. The CDR3 consists of 14 residues. CDR3 coding DNA: TGTGCCAGCAGTCCTCGTATACAGGGATATGGCTACACCTTC. It translates to CASSPRIQGYGYTF.

V gene TRBV5-4 combines with J gene TRBJ2-5; 9 nucleotides line up with TRBD2. The J call may be faulty, since TRBJ2-7 better matches the DNA end. The V gene's germline CDR1 is SGHNT and CDR2 YYREEE (reference sequence). The CDR3 is 15 residues long. The DNA for the CDR3 is TGTGCCAGCAGCTTGGAGCTAGCGGGGAACTACGAGCAGTACTTC. It codes for CASSLELAGNYEQYF.

The gene calls are TRBV2 and TRBJ2-4, with 8 bases that match TRBD2. Per the germline V gene, CDR1 is SNHLY and CDR2 is FYNNEI. This CDR3 region has 17 residues. V was clipped by 6 bases and J by 0 bases; unmatched bases: 10. CDR3 nucleotide sequence: TGTGCCAGCAGCGCCGGGACTAGTCTTCGAGCCAAAAACATTCAGTACTTC. Its translation: CASSAGTSLRAKNIQYF.

The V gene is TRBV6-5, the J gene TRBJ2-7; 9 positions agree with TRBD1. V shed 2 bases and J 2 bases; nucleotides not matched to a gene: 4. The CDR3 sequence is 15 residues long. The germline V gene encodes CDR1 MNHEY and CDR2 SVGAGI. CDR3 DNA: TGTGCCAGCAGTTACACACGGGACAGGGCCTACGAGCAGTACTTC. This translates into CASSYTRDRAYEQYF.

V and J are TRBV30 and TRBJ2-5, with D possibly matching TRBD2 (6 bases). The CDR3 spans 15 residues. CDR1 and CDR2 (germline): GTSNPN, SVGIG (reference sequence). Trimming shortened V by 7 bases and J by 7 bases, and 25 bases separated the two germline ends. The CDR3 DNA reads TGTGCCTTTCTCGGGGGATCACTCATAAGGGGGACCCAGTACTTC. This gives the protein CAFLGGSLIRGTQYF.

The V and J genes are TRBV27 and TRBJ1-1; D is perhaps TRBD1 (5 bases). Germline CDR1 reads MNHEY; CDR2 reads SMNVEV (reference sequence). The CDR3 covers 18 residues. Trimming took off 5 bases at V and 3 bases at J, with 25 bases between the two ends. CDR3 region: CASSLYGGPGSGDTEAFF. In DNA, the CDR3 is TGTGCCAGCAGTCTCTATGGTGGTCCAGGGTCGGGGGACACTGAAGCTTTCTTT.

The chain carries TRBV5-1 and TRBJ1-2; D call uncertain. The ends were cut back, 4 bases at V and 7 bases at J, with 23 bases in the middle. Germline V lookup: CDR1 SGHRS, CDR2 YFSETQ. This CDR3 has 16 residues. The CDR3 nucleotides read TGCGCCAGCAGCCCAGGACGAGGGTCGGTTTTGGGTGGCTACACCTTC. Translating it yields CASSPGRGSVLGGYTF. Supplemented by reference TRBV5-1 and TRBJ1-2, the full variable domain reads KAGVTQTPRYLIKTRGQQVTLSCSPISGHRSVSWYQQTPGQGLQFLFEYFSETQRNKGNFPGRFSGRQFSNSRSEMNVSTLELGDSALYLCASSPGRGSVLGGYTFGSGTRLTVV.